What follows are 13 T cell receptor beta chains derived from one specimen sequenced in a study of blood T cell repertoires in COVID-19. Profiling relied on immunoSEQ multiplex PCR, and the TCRdb table lists in-frame clones only, not all of them. The table includes approximately 210,000 clones, around 90% detected once. The sequencing sample was made of peripheral blood. The receptors derive from a human donor in a cohort sampled during active COVID-19.

The chain couples TRBV19 to TRBJ1-2; 8 bases line up with TRBD1. Per germline, CDR1 LNHDA and CDR2 SQIVND (reference sequence). After removal of 5 bases from V and 4 bases from J, the junction contained 6 bases not matched to a gene. The CDR3 runs to 14 residues. CDR3 protein: CASSGARGPYGYTF. CDR3 nucleotides: TGTGCCAGTAGTGGCGCCAGGGGGCCCTATGGCTACACCTTC.

The rearrangement uses TRBV3-1 (or the pseudogene TRBV3-2) and TRBJ2-7; D ambiguous. With 5 bases removed from V and 2 bases from J, the gap between germline ends came to 10 bases. The CDR3 contains 13 residues. Germline lookup yields CDR1 LGHDT and CDR2 YNNKEL (reference sequence). The CDR3 DNA follows: TGTGCCAGCAGCAAAATAGATCCCTACGAGCAGTACTTC. Protein product: CASSKIDPYEQYF.

CDR3 in DNA: TGTGCCTGGACAGGGGATGGGAACACTGAAGCTTTCTTT. Encoded protein: CAWTGDGNTEAFF. The rearrangement uses TRBV30 and TRBJ1-1; TRBD1 is a possible D gene (6 bases). The CDR3 extends over 13 amino acids. Germline CDR1 and CDR2: GTSNPN and SVGIG (reference sequence). V lost 4 bases to trimming and J lost 1 base, with 10 bases between them.

The gene calls are TRBV6-5 and TRBJ2-2; 7 positions match TRBD2. With 4 bases clipped from V and 5 bases from J, the junction kept 7 bases outside the gene matches. CDR3 length equals 15 residues. The V gene's germline CDR1 is MNHEY and CDR2 SVGAGI. The CDR3 protein is CASSSKGGPTGELFF. As DNA, the CDR3 is TGTGCCAGCAGTTCGAAGGGAGGGCCGACCGGGGAGCTGTTTTTT.

The table lists this clone with a count of one. This sequence joins TRBV5-1 and TRBJ1-1; 8 bases map to TRBD1. Germline trimming cut 4 bases from V and 0 bases from J; bases unmatched to any gene: 2. CDR3 length: 14 residues. In germline, CDR1 is SGHRS, CDR2 YFSETQ. CDR3 protein: CASSRDRMNTEAFF. CDR3 coding DNA: TGCGCCAGCAGCCGGGACAGGATGAACACTGAAGCTTTCTTT.

The genes are TRBV7-8 and TRBJ2-7; 10 bases match TRBD1. Trimming took 1 base from V and 4 from J; bases not matched to a gene: 4. Germline CDR1 and CDR2: SGHVS and FQNEAQ. This CDR3 is 15 amino acids long. CDR3 coding DNA: TGTGCCAGCAGCTTAGGGGTGGGACAGGGGTACGAGCAGTACTTC. This sequence encodes CASSLGVGQGYEQYF.

The rearrangement uses TRBV5-4 and TRBJ2-1; 9 nucleotides line up with TRBD2. Trimming took 3 bases from V and 9 from J; bases not matched to a gene: 7. Looked up from germline, CDR1 is SGHNT and CDR2 is YYREEE (reference sequence). The CDR3 runs to 14 residues. The CDR3 reads CASSSPGLASEQFF. CDR3 nucleotides: TGTGCCAGCAGCTCGCCGGGACTAGCAAGTGAGCAGTTCTTC.

The V and J genes are TRBV19 and TRBJ1-5; TRBD1 agrees at 7 bases. This CDR3 is built from 18 residues. Germline loops: CDR1 LNHDA, CDR2 SQIVND (reference sequence). J lost 0 bases, V lost 5 bases, and 13 bases had no gene match. In DNA, the CDR3 is TGTGCCAGTAGTCGTCGGACAGGACTGGGAGATAGCAATCAGCCCCAGCATTTT. Translated, it gives CASSRRTGLGDSNQPQHF. Looking up the rest from reference TRBV19 and TRBJ1-5 gives the full variable domain: DGGITQSPKYLFRKEGQNVTLSCEQNLNHDAMYWYRQDPGQGLRLIYYSQIVNDFQKGDIAEGYSVSREKKESFPLTVTSAQKNPTAFYLCASSRRTGLGDSNQPQHFGDGTRLSIL.

The table lists this clone with a few counts. This chain links TRBV7-2 with TRBJ2-7, with 7 bases identical to TRBD2. In germline, CDR1 is SGHTA, CDR2 FQGNSA. With V trimmed by 0 bases and J by 3 bases, 2 bases remained unmatched. CDR3 length: 14 residues. CDR3: CASSLAGGVYEQYF. In DNA form, the CDR3 reads TGTGCCAGCAGCTTAGCGGGAGGGGTCTACGAGCAGTACTTC.

The rearrangement links TRBV28 to TRBJ2-1, with 13 bases identical to TRBD2. CDR1 and CDR2 (germline): MDHEN, SYDVKM. The CDR3 has 16 amino acids. V trimming: 6 bases; J trimming: 8 bases; junction bases outside the gene matches: 10. CDR3 DNA sequence: TGTGCCAGCAGCCCCCCGGGACTAGCGGGAAAAGATGAGCAGTTCTTC. Amino acids: CASSPPGLAGKDEQFF.

A single count supports this clone. The CDR3 loop reads CASSPIRGTDTQYF. The DNA of the CDR3 is TGTGCCAGCAGTCCCATCCGGGGTACAGATACGCAGTATTTT. The V call is TRBV27, the J call TRBJ2-3, with D perhaps TRBD2 (5 bases). The CDR3 has 14 amino acids. The germline gives CDR1 MNHEY, CDR2 SMNVEV (reference sequence). Trimming removed 5 bases at V and 3 bases at J, with 12 bases between.

The chain recombines TRBV5-4 with TRBJ2-1; 9 bases agree with TRBD1. The junction had 11 bases not matched to a gene; V was cut back by 4 bases and J by 6 bases. CDR1 is SGHNT and CDR2 is YYREEE in the germline V gene (reference sequence). CDR3 length: 16 amino acids. CDR3 nucleotides: TGTGCCAGCAGCAGACCAGGGACAGGGAGAGTCAATGAGCAGTTCTTC. It codes for CASSRPGTGRVNEQFF. The full variable domain, in which reference TRBV5-4 and TRBJ2-1 provide the parts outside the CDR3, is ETGVTQSPTHLIKTRGQQVTLRCSSQSGHNTVSWYQQALGQGPQFIFQYYREEENGRGNFPPRFSGLQFPNYSSELNVNALELDDSALYLCASSRPGTGRVNEQFFGPGTRLTVL.

The chain recombines TRBV3-1 (or the pseudogene TRBV3-2) with TRBJ1-1; D is undetermined. Trimming left V 4 bases short and J 4 bases short, with 10 bases between. Germline-derived CDR1 and CDR2 are LGHDT and YNNKEL (reference sequence). CDR3 length equals 13 residues. The CDR3 DNA is TGTGCCAGCAGCCCCTTCTCCTCCACTGAAGCTTTCTTT. It specifies CASSPFSSTEAFF.